This entry lists 5 T cell receptor beta chains sequenced from one sample in a study of control samples from healthy donors and cancer patients. The assay was immunoSEQ multiplex PCR, and TCRdb's table has in-frame clones only and misses some. The table shows roughly 76,000 clones, with just under 95% occurring only once. The sample comprised blood. These receptors all stem from a young woman in good health.

CDR3 amino acids: CASSFLFRGDQPQHF. The DNA for the CDR3 is TGTGCCAGCAGTTTTCTCTTTAGGGGGGATCAGCCCCAGCATTTT. The chain recombines TRBV28 with TRBJ1-5; tentative D call: TRBD1 (6 bases). V dropped 3 bases and J dropped 5 bases, with 14 bases sitting between them. The CDR3 totals 15 residues. From germline, CDR1 is MDHEN and CDR2 SYDVKM.

The chain recombines TRBV9 with TRBJ1-1; weak D call: TRBD1 (5 bases). This CDR3 has 14 residues. Germline V gives CDR1 SGDLS, CDR2 YYNGEE. Trimming stripped 0 bases from V and 4 bases from J, with 10 bases between. This CDR3 is CASSVGAGRTEAFF. As DNA, the CDR3 is TGTGCCAGCAGCGTAGGAGCGGGGCGCACTGAAGCTTTCTTT.

V gene TRBV6-2 or TRBV6-3 combines with J gene TRBJ2-7; unclear D gene. CDR1 and CDR2 (germline): MNHEY, SVGEGT. This CDR3 region has 13 residues. The ends were cut back, 5 bases at V and 6 bases at J, with 14 bases in the middle. The CDR3 coding sequence is TGTGCCAGCAGTCTAGAGGCCCCTTTCGAGCAGTACTTC. This codes for CASSLEAPFEQYF.

DNA for the CDR3: TGCGCCAGCAGTAGGGACAGGGTGAGCTCTGAAGCTTTCTTT. Translation: CASSRDRVSSEAFF. The rearrangement links TRBV10-1 to TRBJ1-1; 9 positions agree with TRBD1. This CDR3 has 14 amino acids. J was trimmed by 6 bases and V by 5 bases; bases with no gene match: 7. CDR1 is WNHNN, CDR2 SYGVQD, per germline (reference sequence).

This clone was detected once. This rearrangement joins TRBV10-2 to TRBJ1-3; D is possibly TRBD1 (5 bases). CDR1 is WSHSY and CDR2 is SAAADI in the germline V gene. CDR3 length: 17 residues. V lost 7 bases, J lost 0 bases, and 19 bases lay in between. In DNA form, the CDR3 reads TGCGCCAGCACGCCCGCCGGCAGGGAGTTCTCTGGAAACACCATATATTTT. It translates to CASTPAGREFSGNTIYF.